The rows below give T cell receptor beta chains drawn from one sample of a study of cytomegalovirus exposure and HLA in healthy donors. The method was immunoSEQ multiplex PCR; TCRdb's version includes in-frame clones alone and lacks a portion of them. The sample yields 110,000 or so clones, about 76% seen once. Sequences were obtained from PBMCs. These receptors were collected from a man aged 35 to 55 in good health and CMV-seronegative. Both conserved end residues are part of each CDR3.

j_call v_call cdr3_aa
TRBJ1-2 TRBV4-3 CASSQEKEHGYTF
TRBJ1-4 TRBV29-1 CSVDLGQGNEKLFF
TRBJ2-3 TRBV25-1 CASSVHTDTQYF
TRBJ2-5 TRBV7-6 CASSSERRVETQYF
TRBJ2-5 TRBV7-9 CASSRARGWQETQYF
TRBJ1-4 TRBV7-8 CASSLDQGFATNEKLFF
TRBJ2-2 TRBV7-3 CASSTGQGGGELFF
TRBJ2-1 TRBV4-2 CASSLEDGWRLDNEQFF
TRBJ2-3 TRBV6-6 CASSYGLAGDTDTQYF
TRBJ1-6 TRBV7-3 CASSERRDRNNSPLHF
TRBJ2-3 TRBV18 CASSPTTGTDTQYF
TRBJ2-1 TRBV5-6 CASSFTGGDEQFF
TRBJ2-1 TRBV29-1 CSVEGLAGDYNEQFF
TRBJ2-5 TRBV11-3 CASSLGGGPAETQYF
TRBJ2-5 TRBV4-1 CASSQGLGQLARETQYF
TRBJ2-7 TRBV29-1 CSVEGGSSGGAYEQYF
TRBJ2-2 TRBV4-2 CASSPGLAEVGTGELFF
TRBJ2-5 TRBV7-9 CASSSNLQGEQETQYF
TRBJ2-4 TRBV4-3 CASSLRRETGWGKNIQYF
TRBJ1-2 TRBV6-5 CASSFTGQGWYGYTF
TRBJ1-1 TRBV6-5 CASSLMTGSGAFF
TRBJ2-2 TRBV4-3 CASSQDGESGELFF
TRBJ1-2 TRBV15 CATSSTRNYGYTF
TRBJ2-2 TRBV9 CASSGEVTGELFF
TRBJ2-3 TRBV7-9 CASSEGAVRYF
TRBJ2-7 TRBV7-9 CASSLDWEVGEQYF
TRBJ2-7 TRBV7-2 CASSLAQSSAYEQYF
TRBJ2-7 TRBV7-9 CASSLGQTWDEQYF
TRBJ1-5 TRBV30 CAWSVGGPRNQPQHF
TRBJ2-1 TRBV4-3 CASSQGLQGLNEQFF
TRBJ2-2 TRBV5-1 CASSLVGRLTGELFF
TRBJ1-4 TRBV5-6 CASSGQANEKLFF
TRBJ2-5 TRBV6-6 CASRWTGSGETQYF
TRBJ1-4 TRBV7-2 CASSPTATSRGEKLFF
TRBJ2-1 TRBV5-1 CASSSGTGNGDEQFF
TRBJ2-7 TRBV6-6 CASSTFRTGTYEQYF
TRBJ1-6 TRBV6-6 CASSLTTGRDSPLHF
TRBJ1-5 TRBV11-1 CASSSSGNQPQHF
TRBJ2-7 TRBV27 CASSLGTSGWDEQYF
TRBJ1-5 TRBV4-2 CASSQDSQGYQPQHF
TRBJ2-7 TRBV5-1 CASSLVGGSYEQYF
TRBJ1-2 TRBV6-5 CASSYSRDYGYTF
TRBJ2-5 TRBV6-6 CASNPPTGQETQYF
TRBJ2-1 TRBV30 CAWSVLSLEQFF
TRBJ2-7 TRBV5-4 CASSHRASGVYEQYF
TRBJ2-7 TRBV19 CASRDRNSYEQYF
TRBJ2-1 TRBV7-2 CASSSGLNEQFF
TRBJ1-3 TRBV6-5 CASSYSGQGNTIYF